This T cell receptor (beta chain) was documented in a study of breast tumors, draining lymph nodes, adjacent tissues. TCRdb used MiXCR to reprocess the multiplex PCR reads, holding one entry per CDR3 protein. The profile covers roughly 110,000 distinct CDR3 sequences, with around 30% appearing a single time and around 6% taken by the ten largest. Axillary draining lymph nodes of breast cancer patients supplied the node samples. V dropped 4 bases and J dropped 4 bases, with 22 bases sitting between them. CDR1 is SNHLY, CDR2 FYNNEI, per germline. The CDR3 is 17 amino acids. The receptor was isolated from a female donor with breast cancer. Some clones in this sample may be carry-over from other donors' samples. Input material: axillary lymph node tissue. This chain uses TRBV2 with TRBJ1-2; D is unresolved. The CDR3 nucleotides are TGTGCCAGCAGTGTCTTAGCGCGTGAGGGAAATTTCTATGGCTACACCTTC. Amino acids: CASSVLAREGNFYGYTF. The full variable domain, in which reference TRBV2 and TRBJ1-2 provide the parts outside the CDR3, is EPEVTQTPSHQVTQMGQEVILRCVPISNHLYFYWYRQILGQKVEFLVSFYNNEISEKSEIFDDQFSVERPDGSNFTLKIRSTKLEDSAMYFCASSVLAREGNFYGYTFGSGTRLTVV.